This note documents a single TCR beta chain sequence. This sample was included in a study of shared clonotypes between healthy human individuals. Turning to the study itself: Per donor, three plates held CD4 naive cells, three held CD4 memory, two held CD8 naive and one held CD8 memory.

Genomic DNA (from each subset) was split evenly across several immunoSEQ plates. Clones were sequenced by immunoSEQ multiplex PCR, and TCRdb holds only the in-frame ones, with some missing. The sample carries around 2,000,000 clones, 85% to 95% recorded once. This receptor was taken from a man aged 18-30 years in good health. Sequenced material: naive CD4+ T cells sorted from blood. Noted subset: CD45RA+ positively selected.

This CDR3 reads CASSTLVAPQETQYF. The CDR3 DNA is TGTGCCAGTAGTACCCTCGTGGCTCCCCAAGAGACCCAGTACTTC. The chain couples TRBV19 to TRBJ2-5, with unresolved D. The germline V and J ends were trimmed by 4 bases and 1 base, with 13 bases remaining between them. Germline CDR1 LNHDA, CDR2 SQIVND (reference sequence). This CDR3 comprises 15 residues. Variable domain in full (rest from reference TRBV19 and TRBJ2-5): DGGITQSPKYLFRKEGQNVTLSCEQNLNHDAMYWYRQDPGQGLRLIYYSQIVNDFQKGDIAEGYSVSREKKESFPLTVTSAQKNPTAFYLCASSTLVAPQETQYFGPGTRLLVL.